This T cell receptor (beta chain) came from a study of shared clonotypes between healthy human individuals. Study outcomes and limitations: Shared clonotypes across all four donors exceeded non-shared ones in generation probability. Rarefaction showed that sequencing of sorted subsets was incomplete (despite large depth). The study found approximately 5% of naive CD4 clonotypes shared across a handful of donors. The researchers took only blood, and tissue repertoires probably look different.

CDR1 is MGHRA and CDR2 is YSYEKL in the germline V gene. The CDR3 covers 16 residues. J lost 2 bases, V lost 4 bases, and 7 bases had no gene match. Terminally differentiated effector memory CD45RA+ cells were excluded from the naive CD8 cells, which were CD45RO-negative and positively selected for CCR7. Comment on this clone: Its specificity is unknown.

Profiled with immunoSEQ multiplex PCR; TCRdb holds only in-frame clones, not every one. The top ten clones hold roughly 1.1% of a sample with more than 2 million clones, about 95% of them seen once. Material for sequencing was naive CD8+ T cells sorted from blood. The chain joins TRBV4-1 to TRBJ1-3; 8 bases match TRBD1. The TCR was taken from a young man in good health. CDR3 DNA: TGCGCCAGCAGCCTTGCTGGGACAGGCACTGGAAACACCATATATTTT. Residues: CASSLAGTGTGNTIYF.